The 2 T cell receptor beta chains below come from one sample, sequenced in a study of blood T cell repertoires in COVID-19. Assay: immunoSEQ multiplex PCR; the TCRdb copy retains only in-frame clones and omits some. The data hold under 100,000 clones, with under 80% observed a single time. The sequenced sample consisted of peripheral blood. The receptors come from a man between 60 and 75 years old with COVID-19, enrolled during active disease.

The rearrangement links TRBV25-1 to TRBJ2-3; D gene uncertain. V was shortened by 3 bases and J by 10 bases, with 8 bases between the two germline ends. Germline V CDR1 and CDR2: MGHDK, SYGVNS. The CDR3 spans 11 residues. The CDR3, as DNA: TGTGCCAGCAGTGATCTCGCGTCGCAGTATTTT. Translation gives CASSDLASQYF.

The rearrangement uses TRBV10-3 and TRBJ1-3; a weak D match, TRBD1 (6 bases). Trimming removed 7 bases from V and 1 base from J, with 8 bases in between. Germline V lookup: CDR1 ENHRY, CDR2 SYGVKD. The CDR3 is 13 residues long. CDR3 DNA sequence: TGTGCCATCACAGGGGCTTCTGGAAACACCATATATTTT. Translation: CAITGASGNTIYF.